This T cell receptor (beta chain) was sequenced during a study of blood T cell repertoires in COVID-19. Looking at the study overall: Samples representing acute and convalescent COVID-19 were sourced from the United States, Italy and Spain. PBMCs, B-cell-depleted T cells, or T cells were the source of the cDNA or gDNA that made up the material.

This clone was recorded only once. Original methodology: Counts of nucleated cells, estimated from reference gene primer amplification, were obtained. The repertoire was sequenced with immunoSEQ multiplex PCR; TCRdb's copy has only in-frame clones and lacks some. The DNA was the basis for D and trimming; V, J and clone size are from that table. The sample consists of a few hundred thousand clones, 85% to 90% of them appearing once. The germline V gene encodes CDR1 SGHAT and CDR2 FQNNGV. This CDR3 comprises 14 residues. J was trimmed by 3 bases and V by 5 bases; bases with no gene match: 3. The sample taken for sequencing was peripheral blood. The gene calls are TRBV11-2 and TRBJ2-2; TRBD1 aligns across 7 bases. This TCR came from a man aged 18 to 30 with active or convalescent COVID-19. CDR3 sequence: CASSTGAYTGELFF. The CDR3 bases are TGTGCCAGCAGCACAGGGGCTTACACCGGGGAGCTGTTTTTT.